The source of this TCR beta chain is a study of blood T cells in healthy people across ages. This CDR3 comprises 14 residues. CDR1 and CDR2 from the germline V gene are SGDLS and YYNGEE. The J segment lost 6 bases and the V segment lost 0 bases, leaving 5 bases of the junction unmatched. This clonotype came up a few times. Its antigen is still unknown. Study findings and constraints: Roughly linearly, TCR beta diversity per million T cells fell as age increased.

Using a J-beta primer mix together with a sample-barcoded 5' primer, a second PCR was run for roughly 7 to 11 cycles. Each CDR3 protein is one row after TCRdb ran MiXCR on the 5' RACE reads. The sample lists some 760,000 distinct CDR3 sequences, roughly 25% occurring once. The data also belong to a second study, concerning T cells of mothers and their children.

The sequencing input was blood. This chain links TRBV9 with TRBJ2-7; 8 nucleotides agree with TRBD1. This TCR came from a boy between 10 and 17 years old in good health. The CDR3 DNA is TGTGCCAGCAGCGTAGGGCAGGGGGCGGGCGAGCAGTACTTC. Translated: CASSVGQGAGEQYF.